One sample yielded the 2 T cell receptor beta chains listed below, sequenced in a study of cytomegalovirus exposure and HLA in healthy donors. 13 Jbeta primers and 60 Vbeta primers were used for the PCR. Sequenced by immunoSEQ multiplex PCR; TCRdb stores in-frame clones only, minus some. The sample includes 150,000 to 200,000 clones, 80% seen only once; the top ten take 6% to 7.5%. The specimen was PBMCs. The receptor source for this set is a man under 40 in good health and CMV-seropositive.

This clone has only a few counts. V usage is TRBV7-2 and J usage is TRBJ2-1, with 10 bases lining up with TRBD1. The CDR3 covers 15 residues. Trimming took 2 bases from V and 7 from J; bases not matched to a gene: 5. Germline CDR1 and CDR2: SGHTA and FQGNSA. As DNA, the CDR3 is TGTGCCAGCAGCTTATCCGGGACAGGGGTAAATGAGCAGTTCTTC. Translation gives CASSLSGTGVNEQFF.

This clone was seen a few times. CDR3 nucleotides: TGTGCCAGTAGTATCAGCCCTAGCGGGACCCCAGATACGCAGTATTTT. The encoded protein is CASSISPSGTPDTQYF. The chain combines TRBV19 with TRBJ2-3; TRBD2 matches 9 bases. The germline gives CDR1 LNHDA, CDR2 SQIVND (reference sequence). The V and J ends lost 3 bases and 4 bases, in that order; junction bases with no gene match: 8. The CDR3 totals 16 residues.